The 24 T cell receptor beta chains below come from one sample, sequenced in a study of esophageal squamous cell carcinoma under preoperative chemotherapy listed by TCRdb under 2018. This specimen's time point label, per the study, means: before preoperative PTX-NDP chemotherapy. Library preparation was by PCR. Instrument on record: HiSeq X Ten. The raw public reads went through TCRdb reprocessing: fastp at Q25, MiXCR clone calling, in-frame beta chains kept. Identical CDR3 proteins give one entry, which carries the most common genes and DNA. The sample table records 15,000 to 20,000 distinct CDR3 sequences; around half of these occur just once. The ten largest clones capture more than 25% of the sample. This specimen was collected from a patient given preoperative chemotherapy. Source of these receptors: a human donor with esophageal squamous cell carcinoma. The donor label of this sample is uncertain.

V usage is TRBV6-2 or TRBV6-3 and J usage is TRBJ2-5; possibly TRBD1 for D (6 bases). The CDR3 is 14 residues long. Deletions cut 2 bases from V and 1 base from J, with 8 bases between. CDR1 MNHEY and CDR2 SVGEGT come from the germline V gene. CDR3 DNA: TGTGCCAGCAGTTACCCGGACAGCCAAGAGACCCAGTACTTC. Its protein product is CASSYPDSQETQYF.

The chain is built from TRBV7-8 and TRBJ2-1; a weak D match, TRBD1 (6 bases). Germline CDR1 SGHVS, CDR2 FQNEAQ. V was cut by 0 bases and J by 3 bases, with 15 bases left in between. The CDR3 has 17 amino acids. In DNA, the CDR3 is TGTGCCAGCAGCTTAGCGGCTAGGACAGATTACTACAATGAGCAGTTCTTC. It is translated as CASSLAARTDYYNEQFF. The whole variable domain, remainder taken from reference TRBV7-8 and TRBJ2-1, is GAGVSQSPRYKVAKRGQDVALRCDPISGHVSLFWYQQALGQGPEFLTYFQNEAQLDKSGLPSDRFFAERPEGSVSTLKIQRTQQEDSAVYLCASSLAARTDYYNEQFFGPGTRLTVL.

The chain employs TRBV7-3 and TRBJ2-5, with D perhaps TRBD1 (6 bases). Deletions cut 5 bases from V and 1 base from J, with 11 bases between. The CDR3 length is 14 residues. Germline CDR1 SGHTA, CDR2 FQGTGA. The CDR3 sequence: CASSPQGFQETQYF. The CDR3 nucleotides read TGTGCCAGCAGCCCACAGGGTTTCCAAGAGACCCAGTACTTC.

This clonotype was picked up a small number of times. This chain connects TRBV12-3 or TRBV12-4 to TRBJ2-5; 10 bases fit TRBD1. This CDR3 comprises 14 residues. V trimming: 5 bases; J trimming: 5 bases; junction bases outside the gene matches: 5. Written as DNA, the CDR3 is TGTGCCAGCAGTCCAAGGACAGGGGGGGAGACCCAGTACTTC. Its translation is CASSPRTGGETQYF.

This sequence joins TRBV12-3 or TRBV12-4 and TRBJ2-7, with a weak D call TRBD1 (6 bases). The CDR3 has 13 residues. Trimming shortened V by 2 bases and J by 3 bases, and 8 bases separated the two germline ends. CDR3 nucleotides: TGTGCCAGCAGTTTACCAGGGGTCTACGAGCAGTACTTC. Amino acid sequence: CASSLPGVYEQYF.

This clonotype has ten or more counts. The chain links TRBV7-9 to TRBJ2-3; D call uncertain. This CDR3 comprises 11 residues. Trimming removed 4 bases from V and 5 bases from J, with 4 bases in between. The germline CDR1 and CDR2 sequences are SEHNR and FQNEAQ (reference sequence). In DNA, the CDR3 is TGTGCCAGCAGCTCCTTAGATACGCAGTATTTT. It translates to CASSSLDTQYF.

The chain couples TRBV12-3 or TRBV12-4 to TRBJ2-5; 7 bases map to TRBD2. V shed 7 bases and J 4 bases; nucleotides not matched to a gene: 9. The CDR3 is 14 residues long. CDR3 protein: CASTPWGGRETQYF. CDR3 bases: TGTGCCAGCACCCCTTGGGGGGGGAGAGAGACCCAGTACTTC.

This clonotype showed up just once. The chain combines TRBV7-3 with TRBJ2-4; 9 bases match TRBD2. TRBJ2-1 matches the DNA end more closely, so the J call is doubtful. This CDR3 region has 14 residues. Looked up from germline, CDR1 is SGHTA and CDR2 is FQGTGA. DNA of the CDR3: TGTGCCAGCAGCCCGACTAGCGGTTGGGTCGAGCAGTTCTTC. Protein: CASSPTSGWVEQFF.

This clonotype was counted a few times. This chain connects TRBV27 to TRBJ2-3, with 14 bases lining up with TRBD2. Germline V gives CDR1 MNHEY, CDR2 SMNVEV (reference sequence). The CDR3 loop spans 16 amino acids. V shed 4 bases and J 3 bases; nucleotides not matched to a gene: 3. The CDR3 nucleotides are TGTGCCAGCAGTTCGAGACTAGCGGGGGGGACAGATACGCAGTATTTT. Residues: CASSSRLAGGTDTQYF.

This sequence joins TRBV11-2 and TRBJ2-3, with D possibly being TRBD1 (7 bases). The ends were cut back, 5 bases at V and 2 bases at J, with 11 bases in the middle. CDR1 SGHAT and CDR2 FQNNGV come from the germline V gene. The CDR3 loop spans 14 amino acids. The CDR3 nucleotides read TGTGCCAGCAGCGCCAGGGGGGACACAGATACGCAGTATTTT. This codes for CASSARGDTDTQYF.

This clonotype has more than one count but fewer than ten. V is TRBV7-7 and J is TRBJ2-2; the match to TRBD2 covers 7 bases. The germline V gene has CDR1 SSHAT and CDR2 FNYEAQ (reference sequence). This CDR3 is 15 amino acids long. The V and J ends lost 5 bases and 5 bases, in that order; junction bases with no gene match: 8. The CDR3 bases are TGTGCCAGCAGCCCCGACCGGACTAGTACCGGGGAGCTGTTTTTT. Protein: CASSPDRTSTGELFF. Drawing the rest from reference TRBV7-7 and TRBJ2-2, the complete variable domain is GAGVSQSPRYKVTKRGQDVTLRCDPISSHATLYWYQQALGQGPEFLTYFNYEAQPDKSGLPSDRFSAERPEGSISTLTIQRTEQRDSAMYRCASSPDRTSTGELFFGEGSRLTVL.

The V and J genes are TRBV7-6 and TRBJ2-5; the match to TRBD2 covers 13 bases. J lost 4 bases, V lost 5 bases, and 4 bases had no gene match. In germline, CDR1 is SGHVS, CDR2 FNYEAQ. This CDR3 is 15 amino acids long. The CDR3 nucleotides read TGTGCCAGCAGCCCGGGACTAGCGGGAAGAGAGACCCAGTACTTC. Translation gives CASSPGLAGRETQYF.

This chain links TRBV24-1 with TRBJ2-2; the D is unclear. Trimming removed 7 bases at V and 0 bases at J, with 8 bases between. The CDR3 loop spans 14 amino acids. The germline gives CDR1 KGHDR, CDR2 SFDVKD. CDR3 sequence (DNA): TGTGCCACCAGCGGCGTCTCGAACACCGGGGAGCTGTTTTTT. Protein product: CATSGVSNTGELFF.

The chain joins TRBV7-8 to TRBJ2-3; weak D call: TRBD1 (6 bases). The germline V gene encodes CDR1 SGHVS and CDR2 FQNEAQ. CDR3 length: 19 amino acids. Trimming left V 1 base short and J 9 bases short, with 29 bases between. This CDR3 reads CASSLVPAGGGHSKETQYF. DNA for the CDR3: TGTGCCAGCAGCTTAGTTCCGGCGGGTGGGGGCCACTCCAAAGAGACGCAGTATTTT.

This sequence joins TRBV11-3 and TRBJ2-1; D is undetermined. Germline V gives CDR1 SGHNT, CDR2 YENEEA. The V gene lost 5 bases and the J gene lost 0 bases, with 11 bases spanning the gap. The CDR3 consists of 15 residues. This CDR3 reads CASSQPGSSYNEQFF. Written as DNA, the CDR3 is TGTGCCAGCAGCCAACCGGGTAGCTCCTACAATGAGCAGTTCTTC. The full variable domain, with the rest looked up from reference TRBV11-3 and TRBJ2-1, is EAGVVQSPRYKIIEKKQPVAFWCNPISGHNTLYWYLQNLGQGPELLIRYENEEAVDDSQLPKDRFSAERLKGVDSTLKIQPAELGDSAVYLCASSQPGSSYNEQFFGPGTRLTVL.

This clonotype was detected only a few times. The chain links TRBV6-5 to TRBJ2-3, with TRBD1 matching over 8 bases. The germline CDR1 and CDR2 sequences are MNHEY and SVGAGI. The CDR3 extends over 15 amino acids. With 4 bases clipped from V and 2 bases from J, the junction kept 5 bases outside the gene matches. Here the CDR3 DNA reads TGTGCCAGCAGTTTAGGACAGGGCGACACAGATACGCAGTATTTT. It is translated as CASSLGQGDTDTQYF.

This rearrangement joins TRBV12-3 or TRBV12-4 to TRBJ2-7; D uncertain. The end of the DNA fits TRBJ2-5 better, so the J call may be wrong. The CDR3 extends over 13 amino acids. The CDR3 reads CASSFQDQETQYF. The DNA of the CDR3 is TGTGCCAGCAGTTTTCAGGATCAAGAGACCCAGTACTTC.

This clonotype was seen only a few times. V is TRBV12-5 and J is TRBJ2-3; D is unclear. The CDR3 is made up of 11 amino acids. Per the germline V gene, CDR1 is LGHNT and CDR2 is FRNRAP. Trimming took 3 bases from V and 6 from J, leaving 4 bases between them. CDR3 amino acids: CASGFVDTQYF. CDR3 nucleotide sequence: TGTGCTAGTGGTTTTGTTGATACGCAGTATTTT.

This clonotype was detected a few times. V is TRBV6-5 and J is TRBJ2-1, with D perhaps matching TRBD2 (6 bases). Deletions cut 0 bases from V and 6 bases from J, with 9 bases between. Germline-derived CDR1 and CDR2 are MNHEY and SVGAGI. This CDR3 has 14 residues. The CDR3 spells CASSYSREVNEQFF. DNA for the CDR3: TGTGCCAGCAGTTACTCGAGGGAGGTCAATGAGCAGTTCTTC.

This clonotype was detected only once. Because the CDR3's place on the DNA is in doubt, the DNA is left out and the CDR3 is given as listed by TCRdb. The chain links TRBV6-5 to TRBJ2-3; the table names TRBD1, a call not compared with the DNA. The CDR3 has 17 amino acids, counting both end residues. Germline loops: CDR1 MNHEY, CDR2 SVGAGI. The CDR3 region is CASSYTFGGGANDMQYF.

This sequence joins TRBV7-9 and TRBJ2-1; D is undetermined. V was clipped by 1 base and J by 0 bases, with 13 bases between them. CDR3 length equals 17 residues. The germline V gene encodes CDR1 SEHNR and CDR2 FQNEAQ (reference sequence). The CDR3 protein is CASSLERALSSYNEQFF. In DNA form, the CDR3 reads TGTGCCAGCAGCTTAGAACGGGCGCTGAGCTCCTACAATGAGCAGTTCTTC.

V and J are TRBV11-2 and TRBJ2-5; D may be TRBD2 (6 bases). V dropped 1 base and J dropped 3 bases, with 9 bases sitting between them. The germline V gene encodes CDR1 SGHAT and CDR2 FQNNGV. The CDR3 is made up of 14 amino acids. In DNA, the CDR3 is TGTGCCAGCAGCTTAGGTTCGGGAGAAGAGACCCAGTACTTC. As protein: CASSLGSGEETQYF.

This clonotype showed up just once. The rearrangement links TRBV27 to TRBJ2-3; TRBD2 might be the D (7 bases). The J call may be in error: the DNA end matches TRBJ2-7 better. CDR1 and CDR2 from the germline V gene are MNHEY and SMNVEV (reference sequence). The CDR3 extends over 18 amino acids. The CDR3 sequence is CASSGGSGEGADSNEQYF. CDR3 DNA sequence: TGTGCCAGCAGTGGGGGCTCGGGGGAGGGAGCGGATAGCAACGAGCAGTACTTC.

The chain links TRBV5-6 to TRBJ2-3; D is unclear. The V and J ends lost 1 base and 3 bases respectively, with 3 bases between them. CDR3 length: 12 residues. Germline V lookup: CDR1 SGHDT, CDR2 YYEEEE. CDR3 coding DNA: TGTGCCAGCAGCTTGACGACAGATACGCAGTATTTT. It translates to CASSLTTDTQYF. Combining the CDR3 with reference TRBV5-6 and TRBJ2-3 gives the whole variable domain DAGVTQSPTHLIKTRGQQVTLRCSPKSGHDTVSWYQQALGQGPQFIFQYYEEEERQRGNFPDRFSGHQFPNYSSELNVNALLLGDSALYLCASSLTTDTQYFGPGTRLTVL.